These 3 T cell receptor beta chains were sequenced from one sample in a study of cytomegalovirus exposure and HLA in healthy donors. The primer mix had 60 Vbeta and 13 Jbeta primers. Sequenced by immunoSEQ multiplex PCR; TCRdb stores in-frame clones only, minus some. The profile covers about 170,000 clones, with 76% appearing a single time and less than 1% taken by the ten largest. Material: PBMCs. Receptor source: a female donor in good health and CMV-seronegative.

The J gene is TRBJ1-5, the V gene TRBV30; 9 bases agree with TRBD1. Trimming took 4 bases from V and 4 from J; bases not matched to a gene: 2. Looked up from germline, CDR1 is GTSNPN and CDR2 is SVGIG (reference sequence). There are 13 residues in the CDR3. This CDR3 is CAWKGQGNQPQHF. The CDR3 nucleotides are TGTGCCTGGAAGGGACAGGGTAATCAGCCCCAGCATTTT. Complete variable domain (other parts from reference TRBV30 and TRBJ1-5): SQTIHQWPATLVQPVGSPLSLECTVEGTSNPNLYWYRQAAGRGLQLLFYSVGIGQISSEVPQNLSASRPQDRQFILSSKKLLLSDSGFYLCAWKGQGNQPQHFGDGTRLSIL.

This clone turned up a few times. The chain employs TRBV7-4 and TRBJ2-1; the match to TRBD2 covers 8 bases. The CDR3 totals 13 residues. The germline CDR1 and CDR2 sequences are SGHVT and SQSDAQ. The V gene end was trimmed by 9 bases and the J gene end by 6 bases; junction bases not matched to a gene: 7. As DNA, the CDR3 is TGTGCCAGGGAGACTAGCGAAATCAATGAGCAGTTCTTC. Its protein product is CARETSEINEQFF.

Only one count was recorded for this clone. This rearrangement joins TRBV7-9 to TRBJ1-5, with D unresolved. This CDR3 contains 12 residues. Per germline, CDR1 SEHNR and CDR2 FQNEAQ (reference sequence). V was trimmed by 3 bases and J by 9 bases, leaving 9 bases between them. CDR3 coding DNA: TGTGCCAGCAGCTTCAATGCGGGGCCCCAGCATTTT. This gives the protein CASSFNAGPQHF.